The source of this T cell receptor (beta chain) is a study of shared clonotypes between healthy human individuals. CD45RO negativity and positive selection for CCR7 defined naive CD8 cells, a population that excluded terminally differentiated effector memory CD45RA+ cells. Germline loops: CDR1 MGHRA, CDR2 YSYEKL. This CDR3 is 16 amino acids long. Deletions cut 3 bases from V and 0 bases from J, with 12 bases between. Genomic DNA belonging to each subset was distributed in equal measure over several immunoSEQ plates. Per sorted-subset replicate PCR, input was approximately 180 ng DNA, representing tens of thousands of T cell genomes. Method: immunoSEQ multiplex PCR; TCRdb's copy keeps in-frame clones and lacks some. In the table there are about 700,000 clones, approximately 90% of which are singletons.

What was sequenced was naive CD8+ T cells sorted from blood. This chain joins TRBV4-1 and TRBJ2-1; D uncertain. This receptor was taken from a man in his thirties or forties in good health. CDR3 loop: CASSHPPASSYNEQFF. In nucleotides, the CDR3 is TGCGCCAGCAGCCACCCCCCTGCCAGCTCCTACAATGAGCAGTTCTTC.